The clone carrying this TCR beta chain has at least ten counts. It was RNA transcripts that yielded the amplified TCR beta CDR3 regions. HTBI primers drove first-round RT-PCR of the TCR CDR3. TCRdb re-derived calls from the multiplex PCR reads in MiXCR, one entry per CDR3 protein. The sample lists more than 350,000 distinct CDR3 sequences; about 15% were seen once. Germline V CDR1 and CDR2: MNHNS, SASEGT. The CDR3 spans 13 residues. V lost 5 bases and J lost 6; bases outside the gene matches: 7. The data were obtained in a study of T cells in Graves' hyperthyroidism and ophthalmopathy. The sequence was collected from a woman aged 55-70 years with Graves' ophthalmopathy. The rearrangement uses TRBV6-1 and TRBJ2-7, with 7 bases that match TRBD1. The sequenced material came from blood. The chain's CDR3 is CASSQGVRREQYF. In nucleotides, the CDR3 is TGTGCCAGCAGTCAGGGGGTTCGGCGCGAGCAGTACTTC.